The 4 T cell receptor beta chains below were found in one sample sequenced in a study of regulatory T cells in long-lasting Graves disease. The time point is: newly diagnosed GD, antithyroid drugs for less than 3 months. Scientists built the TCR library using RNA that was extracted from PBMCs. Through Arm-PCR of CDR3 regions and iRepertoire HTBI primers, TCR beta libraries were built. TCRdb re-called the multiplex PCR reads with MiXCR, one entry per CDR3 protein. Altogether 450,000 to 500,000 distinct CDR3 sequences are present, about 16% being singletons, with the ten largest covering 9.5% to 15%. The sample was also reused in another study, on T cells in Graves' hyperthyroidism and ophthalmopathy.

Specimen: peripheral blood mononuclear cells (PBMCs), collected at new diagnosis, from a patient treated with antithyroid drugs. The receptors originated from a man in his forties or fifties with Graves disease.

The chain couples TRBV6-1 to TRBJ1-6; TRBD1 might be the D (6 bases). This CDR3 region has 15 residues. V lost 3 bases to trimming and J lost 8 bases, with 14 bases between them. Germline lookup yields CDR1 MNHNS and CDR2 SASEGT. CDR3 sequence (DNA): TGTGCCAGCAGTGATCGAAGGGGGAGAGATTCACCCCTCCACTTT. Translated, it gives CASSDRRGRDSPLHF.

This clonotype occurred a few times. This chain links TRBV19 with TRBJ2-6, with D possibly called TRBD1 or TRBD2 (5 bases each). Germline V gene sequence: CDR1 LNHDA, CDR2 SQIVND (reference sequence). V was trimmed by 4 bases and J by 1 base, leaving 8 bases between them. The CDR3 has 15 amino acids. The CDR3 sequence is CASSRGVSGANVLTF. In nucleotides, the CDR3 is TGTGCCAGTAGTAGAGGGGTGTCTGGGGCCAACGTCCTGACTTTC.

A note on this clonotype: Since a much larger clone is just one base distant, this may be a read error. The chain has TRBV24-1 and TRBJ2-5, with TRBD2 matching 7 bases. The V segment lost 3 bases and the J segment 3 bases; nucleotides outside the gene matches: 9. The CDR3 sequence is 16 residues long. Germline V gene data show CDR1 as KGHDR and CDR2 as SFDVKD. The CDR3, as DNA: TGTGCCACCAGTGATGTCAAAGCGGGACTCAAAGAGACCCAGTACTTC. Its protein is CATSDVKAGLKETQYF.

This clonotype was seen ten or more times. V and J are TRBV5-1 and TRBJ1-1; D not certain. Germline CDR1 SGHRS, CDR2 YFSETQ. The CDR3 sequence is 15 residues long. Trimming took 4 bases from V and 2 from J, leaving 15 bases between them. Here the CDR3 reads CASSNRAGPNTEAFF. The CDR3 DNA follows: TGCGCCAGCAGCAACCGGGCCGGACCCAACACTGAAGCTTTCTTT. The variable domain in full, with the rest retrieved from reference TRBV5-1 and TRBJ1-1, is KAGVTQTPRYLIKTRGQQVTLSCSPISGHRSVSWYQQTPGQGLQFLFEYFSETQRNKGNFPGRFSGRQFSNSRSEMNVSTLELGDSALYLCASSNRAGPNTEAFFGQGTRLTVV.